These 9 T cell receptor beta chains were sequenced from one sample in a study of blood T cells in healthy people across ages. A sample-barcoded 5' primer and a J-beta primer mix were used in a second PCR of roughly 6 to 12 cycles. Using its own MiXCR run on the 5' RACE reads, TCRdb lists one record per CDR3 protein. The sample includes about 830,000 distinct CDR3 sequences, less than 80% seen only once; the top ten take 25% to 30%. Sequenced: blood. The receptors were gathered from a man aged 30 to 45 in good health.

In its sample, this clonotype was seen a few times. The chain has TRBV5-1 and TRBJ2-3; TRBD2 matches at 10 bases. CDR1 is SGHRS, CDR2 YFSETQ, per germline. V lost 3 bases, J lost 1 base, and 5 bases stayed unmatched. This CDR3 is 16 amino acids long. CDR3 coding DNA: TGCGCCAGCAGCTGGGGACTAGCGCAGGGCACAGATACGCAGTATTTT. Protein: CASSWGLAQGTDTQYF.

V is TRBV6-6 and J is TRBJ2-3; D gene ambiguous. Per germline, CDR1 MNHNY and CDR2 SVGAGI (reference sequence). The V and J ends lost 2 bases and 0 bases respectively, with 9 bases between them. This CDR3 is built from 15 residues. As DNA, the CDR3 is TGTGCCAGCAGTTACGGCTTTCTTAGCACAGATACGCAGTATTTT. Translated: CASSYGFLSTDTQYF.

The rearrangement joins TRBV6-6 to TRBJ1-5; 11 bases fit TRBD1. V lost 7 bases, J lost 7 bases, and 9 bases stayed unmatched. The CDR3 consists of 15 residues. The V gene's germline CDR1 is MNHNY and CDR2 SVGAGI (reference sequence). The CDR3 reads CASKTGTGGGQPQHF. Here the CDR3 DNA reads TGTGCCAGCAAAACCGGGACAGGGGGAGGACAGCCCCAGCATTTT.

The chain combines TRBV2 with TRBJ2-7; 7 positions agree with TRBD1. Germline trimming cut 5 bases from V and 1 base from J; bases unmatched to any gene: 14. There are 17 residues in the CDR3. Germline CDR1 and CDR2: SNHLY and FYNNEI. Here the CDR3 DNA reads TGTGCCAGCAGTTCCCCCCGAACAGGGGCCATATCCTACGAGCAGTACTTC. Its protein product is CASSSPRTGAISYEQYF.

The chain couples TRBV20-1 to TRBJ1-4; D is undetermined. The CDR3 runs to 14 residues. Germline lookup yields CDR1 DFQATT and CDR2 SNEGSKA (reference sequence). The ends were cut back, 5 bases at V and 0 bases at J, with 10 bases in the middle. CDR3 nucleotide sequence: TGCAGTGCTCCGCCTGATGCAACTAATGAAAAACTGTTTTTT. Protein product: CSAPPDATNEKLFF.

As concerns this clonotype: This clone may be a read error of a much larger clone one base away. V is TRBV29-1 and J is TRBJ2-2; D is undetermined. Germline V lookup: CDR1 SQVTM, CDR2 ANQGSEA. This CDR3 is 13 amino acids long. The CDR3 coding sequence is TGCAGCATTGAAAGGGATCGGGCCGGGGAGCTGTTTTTT. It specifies CSIERDRAGELFF.

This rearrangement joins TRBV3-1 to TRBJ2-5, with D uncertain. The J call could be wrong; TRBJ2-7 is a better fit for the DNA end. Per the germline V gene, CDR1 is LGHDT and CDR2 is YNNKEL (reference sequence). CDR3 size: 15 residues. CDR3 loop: CASSQEVGRYYEQYF. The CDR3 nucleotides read TGTGCCAGCAGCCAAGAGGTCGGACGATACTACGAGCAGTACTTC.

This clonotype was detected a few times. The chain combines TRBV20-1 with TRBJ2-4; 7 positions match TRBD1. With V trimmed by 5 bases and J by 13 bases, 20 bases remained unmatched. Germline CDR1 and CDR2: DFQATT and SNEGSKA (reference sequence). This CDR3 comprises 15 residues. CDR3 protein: CSAQQGGRGITRQYF. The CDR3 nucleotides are TGCAGTGCTCAACAAGGGGGCAGGGGAATTACGAGGCAGTACTTC.

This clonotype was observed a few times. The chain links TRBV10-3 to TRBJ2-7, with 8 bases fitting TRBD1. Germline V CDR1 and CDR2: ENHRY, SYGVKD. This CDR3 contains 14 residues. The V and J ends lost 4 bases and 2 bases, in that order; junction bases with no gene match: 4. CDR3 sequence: CAISATGGTYEQYF. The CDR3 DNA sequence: TGTGCCATCAGTGCTACAGGGGGGACCTACGAGCAGTACTTC.